These T cell receptor beta chains were read from a single sample in a study of identical twins. A single record per CDR3 protein comes from TCRdb applying MiXCR to the 5' RACE reads. The sample comprises 250,000 to 300,000 distinct CDR3 sequences, nearly 9.5% of which are singletons, and approximately 6.5% rests with the top ten. The same data also contributed to another study, on yellow fever vaccine responses in identical twins.

Sequenced material: CD8+ T cells sorted from blood. All receptors come from a woman younger than 30 in good health. Both conserved end residues are part of each CDR3. The D gene is left open where the match is weak. A clone size is listed for some rows: how often the clone was seen (once, few, many), or a class if it is expanded.

V gene: TRBV24-1
clone size: many
D gene: -
J gene: TRBJ2-2
CDR3 DNA: TGTGCCACCAGTAGGACCGGGGACACCGGGGAGCTGTTTTTT
CDR3 protein: CATSRTGDTGELFF

V gene: TRBV27
clone size: -
D gene: -
J gene: TRBJ2-3
CDR3 DNA: TGTGCCTGCAGTTCGGGACTCCGCACGCATACTCAGTATTTT
CDR3 protein: CACSSGLRTHTQYF

V gene: TRBV29-1
clone size: few
D gene: -
J gene: TRBJ2-2
CDR3 DNA: TGCAGCGTTGTAAAACGAGTCACCGGGGAGCTGTTTTTT
CDR3 protein: CSVVKRVTGELFF

V gene: TRBV9
clone size: few
D gene: -
J gene: TRBJ2-7
CDR3 DNA: TGTGCCAGCAGCGAAGAGGGGCTCTACGAGCAGTACTTC
CDR3 protein: CASSEEGLYEQYF

V gene: TRBV10-3
clone size: -
D gene: -
J gene: TRBJ2-6
CDR3 DNA: TGTGCCATCAAAGGCTCTGGGGCCAACGTCCTGACTTTC
CDR3 protein: CAIKGSGANVLTF

V gene: TRBV6-1
clone size: few
D gene: -
J gene: TRBJ2-7
CDR3 DNA: TGTGCCAGCAGTGCCTTTTACAGGGCCACCTACGAGCAGTACTTC
CDR3 protein: CASSAFYRATYEQYF

V gene: TRBV7-9
clone size: many
D gene: -
J gene: TRBJ2-7
CDR3 DNA: TGTGCCAGCAGCTTGGGGACCTACGAGCAGTACTTC
CDR3 protein: CASSLGTYEQYF

V gene: TRBV20-1
clone size: -
D gene: TRBD2
J gene: TRBJ2-1
CDR3 DNA: TGCAGTGCTAGGAAGGCTAGCGGGATGGACGAGCAGTTCTTC
CDR3 protein: CSARKASGMDEQFF

V gene: TRBV27
clone size: many
D gene: -
J gene: TRBJ2-3
CDR3 DNA: TGTGCCAGCAGTTTGTCTCCGGGCCTCGGGGGCACAGATACGCAGTATTTT
CDR3 protein: CASSLSPGLGGTDTQYF

V gene: TRBV2
clone size: many
D gene: -
J gene: TRBJ2-2
CDR3 DNA: TGTGCCAGCAGTGAGGAGGGGCGGACCGGGGAGCTGTTTTTT
CDR3 protein: CASSEEGRTGELFF

V gene: TRBV5-1
clone size: many
D gene: TRBD1
J gene: TRBJ2-1
CDR3 DNA: TGCGCCAGCAGCTGGACAGGGTTTAGTGAGCAGTTCTTC
CDR3 protein: CASSWTGFSEQFF

V gene: TRBV12-3/TRBV12-4
clone size: many
D gene: -
J gene: TRBJ2-4
CDR3 DNA: TGTGCCAGCAGGGGACGTCTCGAAAACATTCAGTACTTC
CDR3 protein: CASRGRLENIQYF

V gene: TRBV12-3/TRBV12-4
clone size: few
D gene: -
J gene: TRBJ1-1
CDR3 DNA: TGTGCCAGCAGTTTCATCATAACGAACACTGAAGCTTTCTTT
CDR3 protein: CASSFIITNTEAFF

V gene: TRBV28
clone size: few
D gene: -
J gene: TRBJ1-5
CDR3 DNA: TGTGCCAGCAGTGGGGCGGGCTCTCGCAATCAGCCCCAGCATTTT
CDR3 protein: CASSGAGSRNQPQHF

V gene: TRBV6-1
clone size: few
D gene: TRBD2
J gene: TRBJ2-5
CDR3 DNA: TGTGCCAGCAGTGGACTAGCGGGGGGGCCGGAGACCCAGTACTTC
CDR3 protein: CASSGLAGGPETQYF

V gene: TRBV6-2/TRBV6-3
clone size: few
D gene: -
J gene: TRBJ2-7
CDR3 DNA: TGTGCCAGCAGTATGTGGGATGGTGACTACGAGCAGTACTTC
CDR3 protein: CASSMWDGDYEQYF

V gene: TRBV2
clone size: -
D gene: -
J gene: TRBJ2-1
CDR3 DNA: TGTGCCAGCAATTTGGCGGTCTCCTACAATGAGCAGTTCTTC
CDR3 protein: CASNLAVSYNEQFF

V gene: TRBV10-3
clone size: many
D gene: TRBD2
J gene: TRBJ2-5
CDR3 DNA: TGTGCCATCAGTGACCCGGCTAGCGGGCGCAGAGAGACCCAGTACTTC
CDR3 protein: CAISDPASGRRETQYF

V gene: TRBV7-6
clone size: -
D gene: -
J gene: TRBJ2-1
CDR3 DNA: TGTGCCAGCAGCTTCCGTAGAGACAGCCAAATTCCGTCCTACAATGAGCAGTTCTTC
CDR3 protein: CASSFRRDSQIPSYNEQFF

V gene: TRBV15
clone size: few
D gene: TRBD2
J gene: TRBJ2-7
CDR3 DNA: TGTGCCACCAGCAGACCAGGGACTAGCGGCGAGCAGTACTTC
CDR3 protein: CATSRPGTSGEQYF

V gene: TRBV7-2
clone size: many
D gene: -
J gene: TRBJ1-4
CDR3 DNA: TGTGCCAGCAGCTTCGAACCTTCGGAAAAACTGTTTTTT
CDR3 protein: CASSFEPSEKLFF

V gene: TRBV25-1
clone size: few
D gene: TRBD2
J gene: TRBJ2-1
CDR3 DNA: TGTGCCAGCAGTGGTAGGGGACTAGCGAATGAGCAGTTCTTC
CDR3 protein: CASSGRGLANEQFF

V gene: TRBV7-9
clone size: few
D gene: TRBD1
J gene: TRBJ2-7
CDR3 DNA: TGTGCCAGCAGCTTAGGGGACAGGGTCTGGGCGCAGTACTTC
CDR3 protein: CASSLGDRVWAQYF

V gene: TRBV20-1
clone size: -
D gene: -
J gene: TRBJ2-1
CDR3 DNA: TGCAGTGCTAGAGATGTCGGTAGCGGAAGATACAATGAGCAGTTCTTC
CDR3 protein: CSARDVGSGRYNEQFF

V gene: TRBV7-9
clone size: many
D gene: -
J gene: TRBJ1-3
CDR3 DNA: TGTGCCAGCAGCGCCGGCAGTGAAAGAACGGGAAACACCATATATTTT
CDR3 protein: CASSAGSERTGNTIYF

V gene: TRBV7-6
clone size: few
D gene: -
J gene: TRBJ2-5
CDR3 DNA: TGTGCCAGCAGCCCGGGGACCTTACCCCAGACCCAGTACTTC
CDR3 protein: CASSPGTLPQTQYF

V gene: TRBV11-2
clone size: many
D gene: -
J gene: TRBJ1-4
CDR3 DNA: TGTGCCAGCAGCCCCCCGCGGCAGACTAATGAAAAACTGTTTTTT
CDR3 protein: CASSPPRQTNEKLFF

V gene: TRBV7-9
clone size: -
D gene: -
J gene: TRBJ2-7
CDR3 DNA: TGTGCCAGCAGCTTCCCAGATGGCTCCTACGAGCAGTACTTC
CDR3 protein: CASSFPDGSYEQYF

V gene: TRBV12-3/TRBV12-4
clone size: many
D gene: -
J gene: TRBJ2-1
CDR3 DNA: TGTGCCAGCAGCCCTTACGAAGGGGGTAATGAGCAGTTCTTC
CDR3 protein: CASSPYEGGNEQFF

V gene: TRBV24-1
clone size: -
D gene: -
J gene: TRBJ2-1
CDR3 DNA: TGTGCCACCGGCAGGGGACCGATGAGTAATGAGCAGTTCTTC
CDR3 protein: CATGRGPMSNEQFF

V gene: TRBV5-1
clone size: few
D gene: TRBD1
J gene: TRBJ2-2
CDR3 DNA: TGCGCCAGCAGCTTCCCCGGGACAGAGGTGGACACCGGGGAGCTGTTTTTT
CDR3 protein: CASSFPGTEVDTGELFF

V gene: TRBV6-4
clone size: many
D gene: -
J gene: TRBJ2-7
CDR3 DNA: TGTGCCAGCAGTGACCTTCCTGGGGGCGCCGAGCAGTACTTC
CDR3 protein: CASSDLPGGAEQYF

V gene: TRBV19
clone size: -
D gene: -
J gene: TRBJ2-3
CDR3 DNA: TGTGCCAGTAGTAGCTGGCGAGATACGCAGTATTTT
CDR3 protein: CASSSWRDTQYF

V gene: TRBV7-2
clone size: many
D gene: TRBD2
J gene: TRBJ2-7
CDR3 DNA: TGTGCCAGCAGCCCCAGGGCTAGCGGGCTTTCCTACGAGCAGTACTTC
CDR3 protein: CASSPRASGLSYEQYF

V gene: TRBV20-1
clone size: -
D gene: -
J gene: TRBJ2-1
CDR3 DNA: TGCAGTGCCAGGGGAGCGGGGAGCTCTTACAATGAGCAGTTCTTC
CDR3 protein: CSARGAGSSYNEQFF

V gene: TRBV20-1
clone size: many
D gene: -
J gene: TRBJ2-2
CDR3 DNA: TGCAGTGCTAGACAGGAGAACACCGGGGAGCTGTTTTTT
CDR3 protein: CSARQENTGELFF

V gene: TRBV11-3
clone size: -
D gene: TRBD2
J gene: TRBJ2-3
CDR3 DNA: TGTGCCAGCAGGCCCAGCGGGGGAAATACGCAGTATTTT
CDR3 protein: CASRPSGGNTQYF

V gene: TRBV7-6
clone size: -
D gene: -
J gene: TRBJ2-1
CDR3 DNA: TGTGCCAGCAGCTTAGAAATAGCGTCCTACAATGAGCAGTTCTTC
CDR3 protein: CASSLEIASYNEQFF

V gene: TRBV5-1
clone size: many
D gene: -
J gene: TRBJ2-7
CDR3 DNA: TGCGCCAGCAGCTTGAAGGTGGGAGGAAACTACGAGCAGTACTTC
CDR3 protein: CASSLKVGGNYEQYF

V gene: TRBV12-3/TRBV12-4
clone size: -
D gene: TRBD1
J gene: TRBJ2-2
CDR3 DNA: TGTGCCAGCAGCCAAACGACTGACAGGGTCAACACCGGGGAGCTGTTTTTT
CDR3 protein: CASSQTTDRVNTGELFF

V gene: TRBV4-2
clone size: few
D gene: -
J gene: TRBJ2-7
CDR3 DNA: TGTGCCAGCAGCCAAATAACTTTAGGGGGGAAACTAGAGCAGTACTTC
CDR3 protein: CASSQITLGGKLEQYF

V gene: TRBV7-9
clone size: few
D gene: -
J gene: TRBJ1-3
CDR3 DNA: TGTGCCAGCAGCGACAGGGGAAACACCATATATTTT
CDR3 protein: CASSDRGNTIYF

V gene: TRBV7-2
clone size: few
D gene: -
J gene: TRBJ2-2
CDR3 DNA: TGTGCCAGCAGCTTAGCGAAGTGGGAGGAGGTTTCCGGGGAGCTGTTTTTT
CDR3 protein: CASSLAKWEEVSGELFF